This is a list of T cell receptor beta chains from one sample in a study of blood T cell repertoires in COVID-19. Data came from immunoSEQ multiplex PCR; TCRdb stores just in-frame clones and leaves some out. Among a few hundred thousand clones, around 88% were seen once, and the ten largest hold under 2%. Input material: peripheral blood. These receptors originate from a woman aged 45-65 years with acute or convalescent COVID-19. The CDR3 runs from the conserved cysteine through the conserved F or W. A D gene is named only where the DNA matches it firmly. Not every row has a clone size; where given, it reads once, few, many or a size class.

j_gene: TRBJ2-3
d_gene: TRBD2
abundance: -
v_gene: TRBV18
CDR3aa: CASSLGLARTDTQYF
CDR3nt: TGTGCCAGCTCACTTGGACTAGCTCGCACAGATACGCAGTATTTT

j_gene: TRBJ2-1
d_gene: -
abundance: -
v_gene: TRBV19
CDR3aa: CASRRDVRDEQFF
CDR3nt: TGTGCCAGTAGGCGGGACGTTAGGGATGAGCAGTTCTTC

j_gene: TRBJ2-7
d_gene: TRBD2
abundance: -
v_gene: TRBV27
CDR3aa: CASSPRGAGGPGDEQYF
CDR3nt: TGTGCCAGCAGTCCCCGCGGAGCGGGAGGGCCCGGGGACGAGCAGTACTTC

j_gene: TRBJ2-7
d_gene: TRBD2
abundance: -
v_gene: TRBV28
CDR3aa: CASRGGYEQYF
CDR3nt: TGTGCCAGCCGGGGGGGCTACGAGCAGTACTTC

j_gene: TRBJ1-5
d_gene: -
abundance: few
v_gene: TRBV7-2
CDR3aa: CASSLVWSQPQHF
CDR3nt: TGTGCCAGCAGCTTAGTCTGGAGTCAGCCCCAGCATTTT

j_gene: TRBJ2-7
d_gene: -
abundance: -
v_gene: TRBV5-1
CDR3aa: CASSQSAYEQYF
CDR3nt: TGCGCCAGCAGTCAGTCAGCCTACGAGCAGTACTTC

j_gene: TRBJ1-2
d_gene: -
abundance: -
v_gene: TRBV7-9
CDR3aa: CASSLVPSRGYTF
CDR3nt: TGTGCCAGCAGCTTAGTACCTAGTCGGGGCTACACCTTC

j_gene: TRBJ2-2
d_gene: -
abundance: few
v_gene: TRBV5-1
CDR3aa: CASRDSRANTGELFF
CDR3nt: TGCGCCAGCAGGGACAGCCGGGCTAACACCGGGGAGCTGTTTTTT

j_gene: TRBJ1-5
d_gene: TRBD1
abundance: -
v_gene: TRBV9
CDR3aa: CASSPQGASNQPQHF
CDR3nt: TGTGCCAGCAGCCCACAGGGGGCGAGCAATCAGCCCCAGCATTTT

j_gene: TRBJ1-4
d_gene: -
abundance: -
v_gene: TRBV30
CDR3aa: CAGSLVNDKGVGEKLFF
CDR3nt: TGTGCCGGCAGCCTTGTCAACGACAAGGGGGTTGGGGAAAAACTGTTTTTT

j_gene: TRBJ1-2
d_gene: TRBD1
abundance: -
v_gene: TRBV24-1
CDR3aa: CATSDKNGQGYGYTF
CDR3nt: TGTGCCACCAGTGACAAAAACGGACAGGGTTATGGCTACACCTTC

j_gene: TRBJ1-1
d_gene: TRBD1
abundance: -
v_gene: TRBV28
CDR3aa: CASSQGQGKRQAFF
CDR3nt: TGTGCCAGCAGTCAGGGACAGGGTAAAAGACAAGCTTTCTTT

j_gene: TRBJ1-2
d_gene: -
abundance: -
v_gene: TRBV7-2
CDR3aa: CASSPPTGTQYGYTF
CDR3nt: TGTGCCAGCAGCCCCCCAACCGGGACACAGTATGGCTACACCTTC

j_gene: TRBJ2-7
d_gene: TRBD2
abundance: -
v_gene: TRBV27
CDR3aa: CASSLLGLAGALQYF
CDR3nt: TGTGCCAGCAGTCTTCTTGGACTAGCGGGAGCGCTTCAGTACTTC

j_gene: TRBJ1-1
d_gene: TRBD1
abundance: -
v_gene: TRBV5-1
CDR3aa: CASSSRTGGNTEAFF
CDR3nt: TGCGCCAGCAGCTCCCGTACAGGGGGGAACACTGAAGCTTTCTTT

j_gene: TRBJ2-7
d_gene: -
abundance: -
v_gene: TRBV27
CDR3aa: CASSSRAHRVRSQYF
CDR3nt: TGTGCCAGCAGTAGTCGCGCGCACAGGGTTAGGTCGCAGTACTTC

j_gene: TRBJ1-6
d_gene: -
abundance: -
v_gene: TRBV19
CDR3aa: CASSMGRFGNSPLHF
CDR3nt: TGTGCCAGTAGTATGGGGCGGTTCGGGAATTCACCCCTCCACTTT

j_gene: TRBJ2-7
d_gene: -
abundance: -
v_gene: TRBV24-1
CDR3aa: CATSPTGGGYEQYF
CDR3nt: TGTGCCACCAGCCCGACAGGTGGGGGTTACGAGCAGTACTTC

j_gene: TRBJ2-5
d_gene: -
abundance: few
v_gene: TRBV20-1
CDR3aa: CSAKRETQYF
CDR3nt: TGCAGTGCTAAGAGAGAGACCCAGTACTTC

j_gene: TRBJ1-6
d_gene: -
abundance: -
v_gene: TRBV28
CDR3aa: CASSLSAGDSPLHF
CDR3nt: TGTGCCAGCAGTTTATCGGCAGGGGACTCACCCCTCCACTTT

j_gene: TRBJ2-1
d_gene: TRBD2
abundance: -
v_gene: TRBV9
CDR3aa: CASSLGDYLYNEQFF
CDR3nt: TGTGCCAGCAGCCTGGGGGACTACCTCTACAATGAGCAGTTCTTC

j_gene: TRBJ2-7
d_gene: -
abundance: -
v_gene: TRBV7-6
CDR3aa: CASSLVTDYEQYF
CDR3nt: TGTGCCAGCAGCTTAGTAACAGACTACGAGCAGTACTTC

j_gene: TRBJ1-1
d_gene: -
abundance: once
v_gene: TRBV28
CDR3aa: CASSPPTDTEAFF
CDR3nt: TGTGCCAGCAGTCCCCCCACGGACACTGAAGCTTTCTTT

j_gene: TRBJ2-7
d_gene: -
abundance: -
v_gene: TRBV7-8
CDR3aa: CASSLVVRDYEQYF
CDR3nt: TGTGCCAGCAGCTTAGTAGTCAGGGACTACGAGCAGTACTTC

j_gene: TRBJ2-3
d_gene: -
abundance: -
v_gene: TRBV30
CDR3aa: CAWSLGGRVFTDTQYF
CDR3nt: TGTGCCTGGAGTCTCGGAGGTAGAGTTTTCACAGATACGCAGTATTTT

j_gene: TRBJ2-2
d_gene: -
abundance: -
v_gene: TRBV19
CDR3aa: CASKPGLPNTGELFF
CDR3nt: TGTGCCAGTAAGCCGGGACTCCCGAACACCGGGGAGCTGTTTTTT

j_gene: TRBJ2-6
d_gene: -
abundance: -
v_gene: TRBV24-1
CDR3aa: CATSEGAGANVLTF
CDR3nt: TGTGCCACCAGTGAGGGGGCAGGGGCCAACGTCCTGACTTTC